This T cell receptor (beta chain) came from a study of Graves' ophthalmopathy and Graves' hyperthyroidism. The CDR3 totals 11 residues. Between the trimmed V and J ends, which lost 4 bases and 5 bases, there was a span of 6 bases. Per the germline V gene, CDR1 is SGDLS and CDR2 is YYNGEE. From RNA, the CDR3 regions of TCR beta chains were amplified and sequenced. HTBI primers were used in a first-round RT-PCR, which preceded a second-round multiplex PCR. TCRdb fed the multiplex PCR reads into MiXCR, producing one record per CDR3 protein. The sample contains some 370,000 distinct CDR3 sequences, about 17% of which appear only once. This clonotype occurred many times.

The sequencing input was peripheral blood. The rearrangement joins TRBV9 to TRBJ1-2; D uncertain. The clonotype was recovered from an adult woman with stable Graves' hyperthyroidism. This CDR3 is CASSNTYGYTF. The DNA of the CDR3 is TGTGCCAGCAGCAATACTTATGGCTACACCTTC.